These 5 T cell receptor beta chains were sequenced from one sample in a study of blood T cell repertoires in COVID-19. Assay used: immunoSEQ multiplex PCR; TCRdb lists only in-frame clones, some missing. The table shows approximately 480,000 clones, with 89% occurring only once. Sequenced material: peripheral blood. These TCRs come from a man younger than 30 with COVID-19, enrolled during active disease.

The chain links TRBV27 to TRBJ1-2; 8 positions agree with TRBD1. CDR3 length: 16 amino acids. In germline, CDR1 is MNHEY, CDR2 SMNVEV (reference sequence). Trimming took 9 bases from V and 6 from J; bases not matched to a gene: 18. The CDR3 DNA sequence: TGTGCCAGTGGCCCCCTCGGGGACAGGTTTACAGATGGCTACACCTTC. Its translation: CASGPLGDRFTDGYTF.

The J gene is TRBJ2-7, the V gene TRBV2, with 10 nucleotides matching TRBD1. Germline lookup yields CDR1 SNHLY and CDR2 FYNNEI. The CDR3 spans 17 residues. After removal of 5 bases from V and 0 bases from J, the junction contained 10 bases not matched to a gene. The CDR3 DNA sequence: TGTGCCAGCAGTTACCACTGGACAGGGGGGAGCTCCTACGAGCAGTACTTC. Translated, it gives CASSYHWTGGSSYEQYF.

The genes are TRBV29-1 and TRBJ1-1, with D possibly TRBD1 on 5 matching bases. The V and J ends lost 7 bases and 4 bases respectively, with 22 bases between them. This CDR3 is 15 amino acids long. Germline loops: CDR1 SQVTM, CDR2 ANQGSEA. This CDR3 is CSARGGQGWSTEAFF. CDR3 sequence (DNA): TGCAGCGCCCGGGGAGGGCAGGGCTGGAGCACTGAAGCTTTCTTT.

V is TRBV10-3 and J is TRBJ2-5, with D tentatively TRBD2 (7 bases). The CDR3 contains 13 residues. CDR1 and CDR2 (germline): ENHRY, SYGVKD. V lost 4 bases and J lost 3, with 9 bases in between. DNA for the CDR3: TGTGCCATCAGTGCGGGGGGCGAAGAGACCCAGTACTTC. Amino acid sequence: CAISAGGEETQYF.

This rearrangement joins TRBV11-3 to TRBJ2-3; 15 positions agree with TRBD2. V shed 7 bases, J shed 0 bases, and the junction held 14 bases outside the gene matches. The CDR3 sequence is 20 residues long. CDR1 is SGHNT and CDR2 is YENEEA in the germline V gene. This CDR3 is CASIRLGLAGGCSSTDTQYF. The CDR3 DNA follows: TGTGCCAGCATCCGACTCGGACTAGCGGGGGGGTGTTCTAGCACAGATACGCAGTATTTT.